The 32 T cell receptor beta chains in this list originate from one sample, sequenced in a study of T cell changes during pregnancy in multiple sclerosis. Profiled with immunoSEQ multiplex PCR; TCRdb holds only in-frame clones, not every one. Here the sample spans approximately 23,000 clones, about 89% being singletons. The material sequenced was CD8+ T cells from peripheral blood mononuclear cells, taken in the first trimester of pregnancy. These receptors were obtained from a female donor with multiple sclerosis, enrolled in a pregnancy study.

This clone is deemed medium-sized. The V call is TRBV20-1, the J call TRBJ1-1, with D maybe TRBD1 (5 bases). Germline V gives CDR1 DFQATT, CDR2 SNEGSKA (reference sequence). The CDR3 covers 11 residues. The DNA for the CDR3 is TGCAGCCCCCAGACAGACGCTGAAGCTTTCTTT. It codes for CSPQTDAEAFF.

This chain links TRBV29-1 with TRBJ2-1; the match to TRBD2 covers 11 bases. CDR1 is SQVTM and CDR2 is ANQGSEA in the germline V gene. The CDR3 loop spans 16 amino acids. The V gene end was trimmed by 1 base and the J gene end by 0 bases; junction bases not matched to a gene: 2. The CDR3: CSVEVTSGSSYNEQFF. The CDR3 DNA is TGCAGCGTTGAAGTTACTAGCGGGAGCTCCTACAATGAGCAGTTCTTC.

The V and J genes are TRBV14 and TRBJ2-2; 7 bases agree with TRBD1. The germline V gene has CDR1 SGHDN and CDR2 FVKESK. Trimming cost V 1 base and J 5 bases; bases outside gene matches: 7. This CDR3 region has 16 residues. In nucleotides, the CDR3 is TGTGCCAGCAGCCAAGTCCGGGACAGCCAGACCGGGGAGCTGTTTTTT. Translation gives CASSQVRDSQTGELFF.

The chain couples TRBV27 to TRBJ2-7, with a tentative D call TRBD1 (6 bases). The germline V gene encodes CDR1 MNHEY and CDR2 SMNVEV (reference sequence). This CDR3 comprises 13 residues. Trimming shortened V by 2 bases and J by 2 bases, and 7 bases separated the two germline ends. CDR3 sequence: CASSLQGPYEQYF. In DNA form, the CDR3 reads TGTGCCAGCAGTTTACAGGGGCCCTACGAGCAGTACTTC.

This clone is a singleton in its sample. The rearrangement joins TRBV27 to TRBJ2-1, with unresolved D. CDR1 and CDR2 from the germline V gene are MNHEY and SMNVEV (reference sequence). The V end was cut by 6 bases, the J end by 3 bases, with 12 bases between. This CDR3 spans 14 amino acids. CDR3 amino acids: CASSPTGFYNEQFF. The DNA for the CDR3 is TGTGCCAGCAGCCCAACGGGTTTCTACAATGAGCAGTTCTTC.

J is TRBJ1-3 and V is TRBV5-6; D possibly corresponds to TRBD1 (5 bases). Deletions cut 10 bases from V and 5 bases from J, with 19 bases between. CDR1 and CDR2 (germline): SGHDT, YYEEEE. The CDR3 sequence is 14 residues long. As DNA, the CDR3 is TGTGCCCGACGTGGGAGTGGGGGGAGAAACACCATATATTTT. Protein: CARRGSGGRNTIYF.

The V gene is TRBV15, the J gene TRBJ1-5; D gene ambiguous. V was shortened by 4 bases and J by 2 bases, with 12 bases between the two germline ends. The CDR3 consists of 15 residues. Germline V lookup: CDR1 LNHNV, CDR2 YYDKDF (reference sequence). CDR3 in amino acids: CATSKDQFGNQPQHF. CDR3 coding DNA: TGTGCCACCAGCAAAGATCAGTTTGGCAATCAGCCCCAGCATTTT.

The V call is TRBV4-3, the J call TRBJ2-3, with 7 bases identical to TRBD2. The CDR3 loop spans 14 amino acids. V dropped 3 bases and J dropped 4; count of bases not matched to a gene: 4. CDR1 is LGHNA, CDR2 YSLEER, per germline. The CDR3 DNA follows: TGCGCCAGCAGCCATTCGCGGGAGCCAGATACGCAGTATTTT. Translated: CASSHSREPDTQYF.

A word on this clone: The junction departs from the called germline gene at one end, perhaps through a read error. The DNA of the CDR3 is TGTGCCAGCAGCTTAGATAACTCCGCGGTGAATTTT. It translates to CASSLDNSAVNF. The genes are TRBV7-9 and TRBJ2-3; D uncertain. This CDR3 has 12 residues. In germline, CDR1 is SEHNR, CDR2 FQNEAQ (reference sequence). Full variable domain (outside the CDR3, taken from reference TRBV7-9 and TRBJ2-3): DTGVSQNPRHKITKRGQNVTFRCDPISEHNRLYWYRQTLGQGPEFLTYFQNEAQLEKSRLLSDRFSAERPKGSFSTLEIQRTEQGDSAMYLCASSLDNSAVNFGPGTRLTVL.

The gene calls are TRBV29-1 and TRBJ1-1, with D unclear. Trimming stripped 2 bases from V and 7 bases from J, with 5 bases between. CDR1 and CDR2 from the germline V gene are SQVTM and ANQGSEA. The CDR3 is made up of 10 amino acids. The CDR3, as DNA: TGCAGCGTTGAATTCGGTGAAGCTTTCTTT. Translation: CSVEFGEAFF.

The rearrangement uses TRBV5-6 and TRBJ2-7; possibly TRBD2 for D (5 bases). CDR3 length: 16 amino acids. V was trimmed by 4 bases and J by 5 bases, leaving 22 bases between them. CDR1 and CDR2 (germline): SGHDT, YYEEEE. Here the CDR3 reads CASSRLTGGLFHEQYF. The DNA for the CDR3 is TGTGCCAGCAGCCGATTAACCGGAGGCCTATTCCACGAGCAGTACTTC.

The rearrangement links TRBV27 to TRBJ1-5; a weak D match, TRBD1 (6 bases). Germline CDR1 reads MNHEY; CDR2 reads SMNVEV (reference sequence). The length of the CDR3 is 15 residues. The V end lost 5 bases, the J end lost 0 bases, and 11 bases lay between the germline ends. The CDR3 region is CASSEQGFSNQPQHF. The CDR3 coding sequence is TGTGCCAGCAGTGAACAGGGATTTAGCAATCAGCCCCAGCATTTT.

This chain uses TRBV28 with TRBJ1-1; no reliable D call. In germline, CDR1 is MDHEN, CDR2 SYDVKM. V shed 2 bases and J shed 1 base, with 5 bases lying between them. The length of the CDR3 is 13 residues. CDR3 nucleotide sequence: TGTGCCAGCAGTTTAGCCAGGAACACTGAAGCTTTCTTT. It specifies CASSLARNTEAFF.

This clone was seen ten or more times. J is TRBJ1-1 and V is TRBV7-9; weak D call: TRBD1 (6 bases). Per germline, CDR1 SEHNR and CDR2 FQNEAQ (reference sequence). There are 14 residues in the CDR3. V lost 6 bases, J lost 3 bases, and 14 bases lay in between. The DNA for the CDR3 is TGTGCCAGCAGTCTACAGGGATCGGACACTGAAGCTTTCTTT. Translated, it gives CASSLQGSDTEAFF.

This clone was detected only once. The chain has TRBV4-3 and TRBJ1-1; 8 positions match TRBD1. The CDR3 runs to 15 residues. Trimming took 0 bases from V and 5 from J; bases not matched to a gene: 5. Germline loops: CDR1 LGHNA, CDR2 YSLEER. The CDR3 nucleotides are TGCGCCAGCAGCCAAGATCGGACAGGGATTACTGAAGCTTTCTTT. Translation: CASSQDRTGITEAFF.

The genes are TRBV5-4 and TRBJ2-1; TRBD2 matches 7 bases. The V gene end was trimmed by 3 bases and the J gene end by 8 bases; junction bases not matched to a gene: 5. The CDR3 is made up of 13 amino acids. Germline V gene sequence: CDR1 SGHNT, CDR2 YYREEE (reference sequence). The CDR3 here is CASSSLAPDEQFF. CDR3 in DNA: TGTGCCAGCAGCTCACTAGCGCCCGATGAGCAGTTCTTC.

V and J are TRBV4-1 and TRBJ2-5, with D maybe TRBD2 (5 bases). Germline CDR1 reads MGHRA; CDR2 reads YSYEKL. The CDR3 runs to 16 residues. With 1 base removed from V and 2 bases from J, the gap between germline ends came to 14 bases. This CDR3 reads CASSQGFGAEQETQYF. The CDR3, as DNA: TGCGCCAGCAGCCAAGGATTCGGAGCGGAGCAAGAGACCCAGTACTTC.

This chain links TRBV5-6 with TRBJ1-2, with 7 bases fitting TRBD1. This CDR3 has 12 residues. The germline V gene encodes CDR1 SGHDT and CDR2 YYEEEE. V was clipped by 2 bases and J by 10 bases; unmatched bases: 5. CDR3 protein: CASSFTGADYTF. In DNA form, the CDR3 reads TGTGCCAGCAGCTTTACAGGGGCGGACTACACCTTC.

The rearrangement uses TRBV6-6 and TRBJ1-5, with D possibly matching TRBD1 (6 bases). V was trimmed by 2 bases and J by 6 bases, leaving 17 bases between them. Germline lookup yields CDR1 MNHNY and CDR2 SVGAGI (reference sequence). This CDR3 is 16 amino acids long. The CDR3: CASSYPSQGPGQPQHF. The CDR3 coding sequence is TGTGCCAGCAGTTACCCTAGTCAGGGGCCGGGTCAGCCCCAGCATTTT.

The genes are TRBV19 and TRBJ2-1; maybe TRBD1 (6 bases). V dropped 3 bases and J dropped 6 bases, with 12 bases sitting between them. This CDR3 has 14 residues. Germline V gene data show CDR1 as LNHDA and CDR2 as SQIVND (reference sequence). In nucleotides, the CDR3 is TGTGCCAGTAGTATCGGTTCACAGGGCAATGAGCAGTTCTTC. It codes for CASSIGSQGNEQFF.

The chain joins TRBV20-1 to TRBJ2-7; D gene ambiguous. The CDR3 is 10 residues long. Germline CDR1 reads DFQATT; CDR2 reads SNEGSKA (reference sequence). The germline V and J ends were trimmed by 6 bases and 3 bases, with 6 bases remaining between them. The CDR3 coding sequence is TGCAGTGCAGAGAACTACGAGCAGTACTTC. The encoded protein is CSAENYEQYF.

V and J are TRBV7-9 and TRBJ2-7; TRBD2 might be the D (5 bases). This CDR3 comprises 13 residues. V lost 5 bases to trimming and J lost 0 bases, with 8 bases between them. Germline CDR1 is SEHNR and CDR2 is FQNEAQ (reference sequence). The chain's CDR3 is CASSPADSYEQYF. CDR3 coding DNA: TGTGCCAGCAGCCCAGCGGACTCCTACGAGCAGTACTTC.

This clone was observed a single time. The gene calls are TRBV27 and TRBJ1-2; 9 nucleotides line up with TRBD1. Trimming removed 7 bases from V and 5 bases from J; junction bases left unmatched: 14. The CDR3 sequence is 16 residues long. Germline-derived CDR1 and CDR2 are MNHEY and SMNVEV (reference sequence). This CDR3 is CASTAFPGQGRYGYTF. For the CDR3, the DNA is TGTGCCAGCACCGCATTTCCGGGACAGGGAAGGTATGGCTACACCTTC.

This rearrangement joins TRBV27 to TRBJ2-7; 8 nucleotides match TRBD2. Germline CDR1 is MNHEY and CDR2 is SMNVEV (reference sequence). The CDR3 consists of 12 residues. Losses at the gene ends were 5 bases for V and 7 bases for J; bases not matched to a gene: 4. The chain's CDR3 is CASSPGLGEQYF. CDR3 nucleotides: TGTGCCAGCAGTCCGGGACTAGGGGAGCAGTACTTC.

This clone was seen a handful of times. V is TRBV5-1 and J is TRBJ1-1; 7 nucleotides align to TRBD1. The J segment lost 0 bases and the V segment lost 4 bases, leaving 15 bases of the junction unmatched. Germline lookup yields CDR1 SGHRS and CDR2 YFSETQ. This CDR3 is built from 18 residues. The CDR3 sequence is CASSRWLRGQPMNTEAFF. As DNA, the CDR3 is TGCGCCAGCAGCCGTTGGTTAAGGGGGCAACCGATGAACACTGAAGCTTTCTTT. Supplemented by reference TRBV5-1 and TRBJ1-1, the full variable domain reads KAGVTQTPRYLIKTRGQQVTLSCSPISGHRSVSWYQQTPGQGLQFLFEYFSETQRNKGNFPGRFSGRQFSNSRSEMNVSTLELGDSALYLCASSRWLRGQPMNTEAFFGQGTRLTVV.

The gene calls are TRBV7-8 and TRBJ2-7, with a tentative D call TRBD1 (6 bases). The CDR3 extends over 15 amino acids. Deletions cut 4 bases from V and 4 bases from J, with 17 bases between. In germline, CDR1 is SGHVS, CDR2 FQNEAQ. The DNA for the CDR3 is TGTGCCAGCAGCTACAGTCCGGGACATACTTACGAGCAGTACTTC. Encoded protein: CASSYSPGHTYEQYF.

The chain joins TRBV6-5 to TRBJ2-7; 8 bases fit TRBD1. The J segment lost 1 base and the V segment lost 7 bases, leaving 6 bases of the junction unmatched. The V gene's germline CDR1 is MNHEY and CDR2 SVGAGI. This CDR3 is built from 14 residues. CDR3 residues: CASKTGTGSYEQYF. CDR3 coding DNA: TGTGCCAGCAAAACCGGGACAGGTTCCTACGAGCAGTACTTC.

This clone is a singleton in its sample. This chain links TRBV10-3 with TRBJ1-6; no clear D. The germline CDR1 and CDR2 sequences are ENHRY and SYGVKD. The CDR3 has 15 residues. V lost 2 bases, J lost 3 bases, and 8 bases lay in between. CDR3 in amino acids: CAISEPAVYNSPLHF. The CDR3 nucleotides are TGTGCCATCAGTGAGCCGGCGGTCTATAATTCACCCCTCCACTTT.

In its sample, this clone was seen once. V gene TRBV19 combines with J gene TRBJ1-2, with a weak D call TRBD1 (5 bases). Trimming pared 7 bases from V and 5 bases from J, leaving 17 bases between. The germline V gene encodes CDR1 LNHDA and CDR2 SQIVND (reference sequence). There are 14 residues in the CDR3. The CDR3 nucleotides read TGTGCCAGTAAGACCGCTTCCGGGGGTTATGGCTACACCTTC. It specifies CASKTASGGYGYTF. Looking up the rest from reference TRBV19 and TRBJ1-2 gives the full variable domain: DGGITQSPKYLFRKEGQNVTLSCEQNLNHDAMYWYRQDPGQGLRLIYYSQIVNDFQKGDIAEGYSVSREKKESFPLTVTSAQKNPTAFYLCASKTASGGYGYTFGSGTRLTVV.

This chain uses TRBV28 with TRBJ2-2; a weak D match, TRBD1 (5 bases). Trimming shortened V by 5 bases and J by 7 bases, and 23 bases separated the two germline ends. Per the germline V gene, CDR1 is MDHEN and CDR2 is SYDVKM. This CDR3 comprises 17 residues. CDR3 protein: CASSPQRVAGNVGELFF. The DNA for the CDR3 is TGTGCCAGCAGTCCCCAACGGGTTGCAGGGAATGTCGGGGAGCTGTTTTTT.

This chain joins TRBV9 and TRBJ2-2, with D unresolved. V was shortened by 2 bases and J by 3 bases, with 14 bases between the two germline ends. CDR3 size: 16 residues. Germline V gives CDR1 SGDLS, CDR2 YYNGEE. The CDR3 protein is CASSVTFQADTGELFF. The CDR3 DNA reads as TGTGCCAGCAGCGTTACATTCCAGGCAGACACCGGGGAGCTGTTTTTT.

This chain links TRBV28 with TRBJ2-1; 7 nucleotides align to TRBD1. Trimming cost V 6 bases and J 14 bases; bases outside gene matches: 7. The CDR3 is 11 amino acids. Germline CDR1 MDHEN, CDR2 SYDVKM. The CDR3 here is CASSPQGSKFF. DNA of the CDR3: TGTGCCAGCAGCCCACAGGGGAGCAAGTTCTTC.